These 17 T cell receptor beta chains share one sample of origin, sequenced in a study of cytomegalovirus exposure and HLA in healthy donors. The PCR was carried out with 60 Vbeta primers and 13 Jbeta primers. Sequenced by immunoSEQ multiplex PCR; TCRdb stores in-frame clones only, minus some. In the table there are tens of thousands of clones, approximately 76% of which are singletons. The sequencing input was PBMCs. The receptors here all came from a male donor in good health and CMV-seronegative.

The chain has TRBV5-5 and TRBJ2-2; 8 bases map to TRBD2. V lost 0 bases, J lost 7 bases, and 11 bases stayed unmatched. CDR3 size: 17 residues. From germline, CDR1 is SGHKS and CDR2 YYEKEE (reference sequence). The CDR3 protein is CASSLDGSRTSFGELFF. The CDR3 bases are TGTGCCAGCAGCTTGGACGGTTCGCGGACTAGCTTCGGGGAGCTGTTTTTT.

The J gene is TRBJ1-4, the V gene TRBV28; D possibly corresponds to TRBD1 (5 bases). This CDR3 comprises 15 residues. Germline lookup yields CDR1 MDHEN and CDR2 SYDVKM. V dropped 6 bases and J dropped 0 bases, with 11 bases sitting between them. CDR3 region: CASSPAGATNEKLFF. The CDR3 DNA is TGTGCCAGCAGCCCGGCGGGGGCAACTAATGAAAAACTGTTTTTT.

This clone was found once. J is TRBJ1-2 and V is TRBV5-6, with 9 bases fitting TRBD1. Germline V gives CDR1 SGHDT, CDR2 YYEEEE. Trimming removed 0 bases from V and 4 bases from J; junction bases left unmatched: 4. The CDR3 runs to 15 residues. The CDR3 is CASSLAGQGPYGYTF. CDR3 nucleotides: TGTGCCAGCAGCTTGGCGGGACAGGGACCCTATGGCTACACCTTC.

The chain combines TRBV5-1 with TRBJ1-6; tentative D call: TRBD1 (5 bases). The CDR3 contains 13 residues. Germline V gives CDR1 SGHRS, CDR2 YFSETQ. V gave up 0 bases and J gave up 13 bases, with 11 bases separating them. This CDR3 reads CASSLGQWTPLHF. CDR3 sequence (DNA): TGCGCCAGCAGCTTGGGACAGTGGACCCCCCTCCACTTT.

This clone was counted a few times. The rearrangement joins TRBV6-5 to TRBJ1-2; D perhaps matches TRBD1 (5 bases). V dropped 4 bases and J dropped 6 bases, with 9 bases sitting between them. This CDR3 contains 12 residues. From germline, CDR1 is MNHEY and CDR2 SVGAGI. The CDR3 is CASSSTVNGYTF. Written as DNA, the CDR3 is TGTGCCAGCAGTTCGACAGTAAATGGCTACACCTTC.

The chain couples TRBV4-1 to TRBJ2-2; TRBD1 agrees at 8 bases. The CDR3 consists of 15 residues. The V segment lost 0 bases and the J segment 4 bases; nucleotides outside the gene matches: 1. In germline, CDR1 is MGHRA, CDR2 YSYEKL. CDR3 residues: CASSQEDRATGELFF. CDR3 nucleotide sequence: TGCGCCAGCAGCCAAGAGGACAGGGCCACCGGGGAGCTGTTTTTT.

The chain uses TRBV9 and TRBJ1-4, with D perhaps TRBD1 (6 bases). CDR3 length equals 15 residues. CDR1 SGDLS and CDR2 YYNGEE come from the germline V gene. V was clipped by 4 bases and J by 3 bases, with 13 bases between them. CDR3 in DNA: TGTGCCAGCAGCAGCCGGGACAACGCTAATGAAAAACTGTTTTTT. Amino acids: CASSSRDNANEKLFF.

This CDR3 reads CASSDRNSPLHF. In DNA, the CDR3 is TGTGCCAGCAGTGACAGAAATTCACCCCTCCACTTT. The chain recombines TRBV27 with TRBJ1-6; D is possibly TRBD1 (5 bases). The CDR3 loop spans 12 amino acids. Trimming shortened V by 5 bases and J by 7 bases, and 6 bases separated the two germline ends. Germline V gives CDR1 MNHEY, CDR2 SMNVEV (reference sequence).

The J gene is TRBJ2-3, the V gene TRBV18; a weak D match, TRBD2 (6 bases). Germline lookup yields CDR1 KGHSH and CDR2 LQKENI. V shed 3 bases and J shed 6 bases, with 16 bases lying between them. The CDR3 extends over 15 amino acids. The CDR3 loop is CASSPRAARGDTQYF. The CDR3 coding sequence is TGTGCCAGCTCACCGCGGGCGGCTCGGGGGGATACGCAGTATTTT.

A few counts support this clone. The chain is built from TRBV19 and TRBJ1-2; the match to TRBD1 covers 10 bases. This CDR3 contains 15 residues. CDR1 is LNHDA, CDR2 SQIVND, per germline (reference sequence). V was pared by 8 bases and J by 4 bases, with 10 bases of the junction left unmatched. The CDR3 loop reads CASRDTGQGSYGYTF. In nucleotides, the CDR3 is TGTGCCAGTCGCGATACGGGACAGGGGAGCTATGGCTACACCTTC. Looking up the rest from reference TRBV19 and TRBJ1-2 gives the full variable domain: DGGITQSPKYLFRKEGQNVTLSCEQNLNHDAMYWYRQDPGQGLRLIYYSQIVNDFQKGDIAEGYSVSREKKESFPLTVTSAQKNPTAFYLCASRDTGQGSYGYTFGSGTRLTVV.

This chain connects TRBV30 to TRBJ1-1; 7 bases are a match to TRBD1. V lost 5 bases to trimming and J lost 8 bases; unmatched junction nucleotides: 5. The germline V gene encodes CDR1 GTSNPN and CDR2 SVGIG (reference sequence). CDR3 size: 11 residues. CDR3 coding DNA: TGTGCCTGGGGGGACAGAAAAGAAGCTTTCTTT. The encoded protein is CAWGDRKEAFF.

This sequence joins TRBV7-8 and TRBJ1-6; a possible D gene is TRBD1 (6 bases). CDR3 length: 17 residues. The V end lost 0 bases, the J end lost 7 bases, and 16 bases lay between the germline ends. In germline, CDR1 is SGHVS, CDR2 FQNEAQ. The CDR3 DNA follows: TGTGCCAGCAGCTTAGCCCCCACAGGGACTAGGAATTCACCCCTCCACTTT. Amino acid sequence: CASSLAPTGTRNSPLHF.

This chain joins TRBV18 and TRBJ2-1; 12 nucleotides agree with TRBD1. With V trimmed by 6 bases and J by 9 bases, 9 bases remained unmatched. The CDR3 extends over 15 amino acids. Germline V gene data show CDR1 as KGHSH and CDR2 as LQKENI. As DNA, the CDR3 is TGTGCCAGCTCCCCGGGGACAGGGGGCGTAAGTGAGCAGTTCTTC. Its translation: CASSPGTGGVSEQFF.

V gene TRBV23-1 combines with J gene TRBJ2-7; 7 nucleotides line up with TRBD1. TRBV23-1 qualifies as an ORF whose function is uncertain. The ends lost 0 bases at V and 4 bases at J; junction bases unmatched: 3. The CDR3 sequence is 14 residues long. The CDR3 DNA reads as TGCGCCAGCAGTCAATCGGGGGACAGATACGAGCAGTACTTC. It encodes CASSQSGDRYEQYF.

The rearrangement links TRBV18 to TRBJ2-2; 8 bases map to TRBD1. Germline lookup yields CDR1 KGHSH and CDR2 LQKENI. The length of the CDR3 is 16 residues. Germline trimming cut 6 bases from V and 3 bases from J; bases unmatched to any gene: 9. The CDR3: CASSRRTGRDTGELFF. CDR3 nucleotides: TGTGCCAGCTCCCGCCGGACAGGGCGTGACACCGGGGAGCTGTTTTTT.

V gene TRBV25-1 combines with J gene TRBJ2-6; D may be TRBD1 (6 bases). This CDR3 is 16 amino acids long. Trimming shortened V by 2 bases and J by 1 base, and 9 bases separated the two germline ends. Looked up from germline, CDR1 is MGHDK and CDR2 is SYGVNS. The CDR3: CASSEATGSGANVLTF. CDR3 DNA: TGTGCCAGCAGTGAAGCCACAGGGTCTGGGGCCAACGTCCTGACTTTC.

This chain uses TRBV11-2 with TRBJ2-2; the D gene is possibly TRBD2 (5 bases). Per the germline V gene, CDR1 is SGHAT and CDR2 is FQNNGV. The V end lost 1 base, the J end lost 5 bases, and 11 bases lay between the germline ends. This CDR3 contains 15 residues. DNA of the CDR3: TGTGCCAGCAGCTTAGCCCAGACGGGGACCGGGGAGCTGTTTTTT. It codes for CASSLAQTGTGELFF.